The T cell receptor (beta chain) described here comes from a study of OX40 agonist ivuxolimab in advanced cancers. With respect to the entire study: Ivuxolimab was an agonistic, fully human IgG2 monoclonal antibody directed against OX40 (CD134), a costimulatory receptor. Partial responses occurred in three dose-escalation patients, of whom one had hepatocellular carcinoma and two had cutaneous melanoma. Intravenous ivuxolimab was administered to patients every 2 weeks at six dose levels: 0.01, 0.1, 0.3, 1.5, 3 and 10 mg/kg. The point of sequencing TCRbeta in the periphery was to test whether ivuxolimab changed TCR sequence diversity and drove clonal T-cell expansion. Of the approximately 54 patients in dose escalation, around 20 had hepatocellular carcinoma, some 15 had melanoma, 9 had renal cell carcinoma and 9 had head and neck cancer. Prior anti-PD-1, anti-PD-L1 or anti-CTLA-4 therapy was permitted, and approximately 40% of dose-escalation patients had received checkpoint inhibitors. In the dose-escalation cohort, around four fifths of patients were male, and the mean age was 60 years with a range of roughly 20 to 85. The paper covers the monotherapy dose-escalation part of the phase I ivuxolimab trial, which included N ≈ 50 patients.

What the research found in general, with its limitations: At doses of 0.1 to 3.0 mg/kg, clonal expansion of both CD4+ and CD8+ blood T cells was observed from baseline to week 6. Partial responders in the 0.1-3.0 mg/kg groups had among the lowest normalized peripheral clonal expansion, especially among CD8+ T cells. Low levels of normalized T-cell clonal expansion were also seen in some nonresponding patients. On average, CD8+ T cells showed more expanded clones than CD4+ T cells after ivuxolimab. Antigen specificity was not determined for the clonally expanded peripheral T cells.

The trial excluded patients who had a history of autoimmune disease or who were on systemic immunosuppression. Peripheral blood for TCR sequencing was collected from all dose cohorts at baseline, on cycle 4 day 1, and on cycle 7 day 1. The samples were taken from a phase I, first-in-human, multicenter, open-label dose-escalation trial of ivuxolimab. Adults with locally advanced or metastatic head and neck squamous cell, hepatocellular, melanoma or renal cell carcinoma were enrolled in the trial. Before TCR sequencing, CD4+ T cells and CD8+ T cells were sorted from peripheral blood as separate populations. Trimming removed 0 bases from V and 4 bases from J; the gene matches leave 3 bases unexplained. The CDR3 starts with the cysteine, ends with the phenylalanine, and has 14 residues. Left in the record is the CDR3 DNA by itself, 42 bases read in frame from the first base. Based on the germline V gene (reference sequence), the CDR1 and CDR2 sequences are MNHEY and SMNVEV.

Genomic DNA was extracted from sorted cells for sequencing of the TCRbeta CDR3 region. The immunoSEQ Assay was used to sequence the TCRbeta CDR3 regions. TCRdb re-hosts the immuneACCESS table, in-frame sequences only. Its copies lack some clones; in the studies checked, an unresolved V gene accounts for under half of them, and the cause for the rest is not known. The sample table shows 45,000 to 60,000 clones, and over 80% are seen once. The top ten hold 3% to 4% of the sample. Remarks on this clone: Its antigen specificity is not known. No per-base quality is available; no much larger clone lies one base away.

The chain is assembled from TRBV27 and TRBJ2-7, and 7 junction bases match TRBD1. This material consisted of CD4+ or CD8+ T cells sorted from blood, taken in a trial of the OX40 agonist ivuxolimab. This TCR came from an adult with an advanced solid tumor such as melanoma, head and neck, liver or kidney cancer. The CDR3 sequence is CASSLSRGRYEQYF. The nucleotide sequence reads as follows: TGTGCCAGCAGTTTATCGAGGGGGCGTTACGAGCAGTACTTC.